This passage covers 21 T cell receptor beta chains from one sample sequenced in a study of T cell responses to AZD1222 COVID-19 vaccine. Clones were sequenced by immunoSEQ multiplex PCR, and TCRdb holds only the in-frame ones, with some missing. The data show 90,000 to 150,000 clones, 75% to 95% seen once. This specimen was peripheral blood, taken 28 days after the second dose of the MenACWY control vaccine. The origin of the receptors is an adult who received the MenACWY meningococcal vaccine as a control.

V gene TRBV9 combines with J gene TRBJ2-1, with 8 bases aligning to TRBD2. Germline V gives CDR1 SGDLS, CDR2 YYNGEE. CDR3 length equals 14 residues. V was pared by 4 bases and J by 10 bases, with 10 bases of the junction left unmatched. The CDR3 spells CASSSRGLAGEQFF. In DNA, the CDR3 is TGTGCCAGCAGCTCCCGAGGACTAGCCGGGGAGCAGTTCTTC.

V gene TRBV28 combines with J gene TRBJ1-3; D call uncertain. The V end lost 8 bases, the J end lost 2 bases, and 7 bases lay between the germline ends. This CDR3 is 12 amino acids long. The germline V gene encodes CDR1 MDHEN and CDR2 SYDVKM. The CDR3 bases are TGTGCCAGCCTCGGAACTGGAAACACCATATATTTT. It specifies CASLGTGNTIYF.

The chain employs TRBV28 and TRBJ2-1; 7 bases agree with TRBD2. The CDR3 runs 15 residues. J gave up 5 bases and V 6 bases, and 10 bases lay outside the gene matches. Germline V lookup: CDR1 MDHEN, CDR2 SYDVKM. CDR3 nucleotides: TGTGCCAGCAGCAATGGACTAGTTGCCGACAATGAGCAGTTCTTC. Translating gives CASSNGLVADNEQFF.

The chain is built from TRBV4-3 and TRBJ1-1; D gene ambiguous. CDR3 length: 15 residues. CDR1 is LGHNA, CDR2 YSLEER, per germline. The V and J ends lost 0 bases and 0 bases respectively, with 8 bases between them. This CDR3 reads CASSQEGYMNTEAFF. The CDR3 nucleotides read TGCGCCAGCAGCCAAGAGGGGTATATGAACACTGAAGCTTTCTTT.

The V and J genes are TRBV7-2 and TRBJ2-3; tentative D call: TRBD1 (5 bases). The length of the CDR3 is 15 residues. Germline-derived CDR1 and CDR2 are SGHTA and FQGNSA. Trimming cost V 2 bases and J 2 bases, with 11 bases left between them. CDR3 bases: TGTGCCAGCAGCTTAAGGGGCCAGTCCACAGATACGCAGTATTTT. It yields the protein CASSLRGQSTDTQYF.

This clone has more than one count but fewer than ten. The chain carries TRBV15 and TRBJ2-2; perhaps D is TRBD1 or TRBD2 (6 bases each). The V gene's germline CDR1 is LNHNV and CDR2 YYDKDF (reference sequence). Trimming cost V 0 bases and J 7 bases, with 12 bases left between them. The CDR3 runs 15 residues. CDR3 amino acids: CATSRDGGQGGELFF. In nucleotides, the CDR3 is TGTGCCACCAGCAGAGATGGGGGGCAAGGCGGGGAGCTGTTTTTT.

The chain employs TRBV27 and TRBJ2-5, with 8 positions matching TRBD1. J was trimmed by 13 bases and V by 5 bases; bases with no gene match: 9. This CDR3 contains 12 residues. Germline V gene sequence: CDR1 MNHEY, CDR2 SMNVEV (reference sequence). CDR3 residues: CASSPRDRQLYF. The CDR3 region has the DNA TGTGCCAGCAGTCCCCGGGACAGGCAACTGTACTTC.

The chain's CDR3 is CATSDSTSGNEQFF. The CDR3 region has the DNA TGTGCCACCAGTGATTCGACTAGCGGAAATGAGCAGTTCTTC. The rearrangement links TRBV24-1 to TRBJ2-1; 9 bases agree with TRBD2. V shed 2 bases and J 7 bases; nucleotides not matched to a gene: 2. This CDR3 is 14 amino acids long. Germline V gene lookup returns CDR1 KGHDR and CDR2 SFDVKD.

The gene calls are TRBV5-1 and TRBJ2-7; 9 bases are shared with TRBD1. The V gene end was trimmed by 4 bases and the J gene end by 4 bases; junction bases not matched to a gene: 6. Germline V gives CDR1 SGHRS, CDR2 YFSETQ. The CDR3 extends over 14 amino acids. Here the CDR3 reads CASSLGTGRYEQYF. CDR3 coding DNA: TGCGCCAGCAGCCTGGGGACAGGGCGGTACGAGCAGTACTTC.

The rearrangement uses TRBV3-1 (or the pseudogene TRBV3-2) and TRBJ2-7; 8 bases match TRBD2. With V trimmed by 2 bases and J by 4 bases, 10 bases remained unmatched. The germline CDR1 and CDR2 sequences are LGHDT and YNNKEL (reference sequence). The CDR3 runs to 16 residues. The chain's CDR3 is CASSQYRGGPQYEQYV. CDR3 bases: TGTGCCAGCAGCCAATACCGCGGGGGGCCCCAGTACGAGCAGTACGTC.

This sequence joins TRBV6-1 and TRBJ2-7; D gene unclear. V was clipped by 1 base and J by 7 bases, with 11 bases between them. Germline-derived CDR1 and CDR2 are MNHNS and SASEGT. The CDR3 is 13 amino acids. The CDR3 DNA follows: TGTGCCAGCAGTGAAGACTTACCCTGGGAGCAGTACGTC. Translation: CASSEDLPWEQYV.

The rearrangement uses TRBV29-1 and TRBJ2-3; TRBD2 matches 10 bases. CDR3 length: 15 residues. Trimming removed 4 bases from V and 2 bases from J; junction bases left unmatched: 6. Germline loops: CDR1 SQVTM, CDR2 ANQGSEA. Here the CDR3 reads CSVATSGTITDTQYF. The DNA for the CDR3 is TGCAGCGTTGCAACTAGCGGGACAATCACAGATACGCAGTATTTT.

This sequence joins TRBV28 and TRBJ1-6; D uncertain. The CDR3 consists of 12 residues. Per germline, CDR1 MDHEN and CDR2 SYDVKM. With 7 bases removed from V and 14 bases from J, the gap between germline ends came to 15 bases. CDR3 loop: CASTSLRGALHF. In DNA form, the CDR3 reads TGTGCCAGCACGTCCCTCCGTGGGGCCCTCCACTTT.

The rearrangement joins TRBV6-2 or TRBV6-3 to TRBJ2-3; 8 nucleotides match TRBD1. J was trimmed by 1 base and V by 5 bases; bases with no gene match: 8. CDR3 length: 16 amino acids. The V gene's germline CDR1 is MNHEY and CDR2 SVGEGT. CDR3 nucleotide sequence: TGTGCCAGCAGTCAGCGACAGGGGAGAGGCACAGATACGCAGTATTTT. Amino acid sequence: CASSQRQGRGTDTQYF.

The rearrangement links TRBV6-1 to TRBJ1-4, with 12 bases that match TRBD1. After removal of 3 bases from V and 10 bases from J, the junction contained 9 bases not matched to a gene. The CDR3 covers 16 residues. Germline assignment: CDR1 MNHNS and CDR2 SASEGT. CDR3 DNA sequence: TGTGCCAGCAGTGATCCTTCCGGGACAGGGGGCCTAAAACTGTTTTTT. As protein: CASSDPSGTGGLKLFF.

The chain recombines TRBV2 with TRBJ2-3; TRBD2 agrees at 12 bases. Germline CDR1 and CDR2: SNHLY and FYNNEI. The CDR3 has 17 amino acids. V was clipped by 1 base and J by 6 bases; unmatched bases: 8. The CDR3 DNA follows: TGTGCCAGCAGTGAAGTGGGTCTAGCGGGAGGGTGGGATACGCAGTATTTT. Translating gives CASSEVGLAGGWDTQYF.

The rearrangement uses TRBV19 and TRBJ1-2, with 8 bases fitting TRBD1. Trimming at V came to 2 bases and at J to 3 bases, leaving 8 bases not matched to a gene. The germline V gene has CDR1 LNHDA and CDR2 SQIVND (reference sequence). The CDR3 has 16 residues. The CDR3 loop reads CASSIFVRTGHYGYTF. The CDR3 DNA reads TGTGCCAGTAGTATATTCGTCCGGACAGGGCACTATGGCTACACCTTC.

This chain joins TRBV4-2 and TRBJ1-6, with a possible D match to TRBD1 (5 bases). Germline V gene sequence: CDR1 LGHNA, CDR2 YNFKEQ. V dropped 1 base and J dropped 7 bases, with 14 bases sitting between them. There are 16 residues in the CDR3. The CDR3 DNA reads TGTGCCAGCAGCCAAGGGGCCGTGGAGGGGAATTCACCCCTCCACTTT. This translates into CASSQGAVEGNSPLHF.

This clone has just one count. V is TRBV18 and J is TRBJ2-3, with a weak D call TRBD2 (5 bases). Per germline, CDR1 KGHSH and CDR2 LQKENI. Trimming took 0 bases from V and 2 from J, leaving 24 bases between them. The CDR3 has 20 amino acids. CDR3 nucleotides: TGTGCCAGCTCACCACCGTGGTCAAAATTGTGGCGGGCGTACACAGATACGCAGTATTTT. Amino acids: CASSPPWSKLWRAYTDTQYF.

The gene calls are TRBV11-2 and TRBJ2-1; 9 bases are shared with TRBD1. Trimming took 4 bases from V and 4 from J; bases not matched to a gene: 5. The CDR3 sequence is 15 residues long. The germline V gene has CDR1 SGHAT and CDR2 FQNNGV. This chain's CDR3 is CASSSQGARYNEQFF. In DNA form, the CDR3 reads TGTGCCAGCAGCTCACAGGGGGCGCGGTACAATGAGCAGTTCTTC.

The chain has TRBV21-1 and TRBJ2-1; the table's D call TRBD1 went unverified against the DNA. TRBV21-1 is listed as a pseudogene. CDR3 length: 14 amino acids. In DNA form, the CDR3 reads TGTGCCAGCACACGGACAGGGAATTGCGCCGAGCCGTTCTTC. This encodes CASTRTGNCAEPFF.